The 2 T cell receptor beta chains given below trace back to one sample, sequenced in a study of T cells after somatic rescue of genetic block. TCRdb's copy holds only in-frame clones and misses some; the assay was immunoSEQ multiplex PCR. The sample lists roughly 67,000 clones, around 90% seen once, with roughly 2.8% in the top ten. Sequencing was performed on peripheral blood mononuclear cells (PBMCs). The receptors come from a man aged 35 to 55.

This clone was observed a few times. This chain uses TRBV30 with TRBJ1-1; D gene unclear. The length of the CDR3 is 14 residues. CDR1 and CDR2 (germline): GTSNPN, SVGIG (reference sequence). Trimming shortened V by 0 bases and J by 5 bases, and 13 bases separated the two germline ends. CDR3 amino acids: CAWSVGNGVTEAFF. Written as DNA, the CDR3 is TGTGCCTGGAGTGTAGGGAATGGGGTGACTGAAGCTTTCTTT.

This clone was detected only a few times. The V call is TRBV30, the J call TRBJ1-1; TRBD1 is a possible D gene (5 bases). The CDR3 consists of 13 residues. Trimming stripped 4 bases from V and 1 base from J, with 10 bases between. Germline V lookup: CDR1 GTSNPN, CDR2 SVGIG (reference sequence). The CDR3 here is CAWNSQGNTEAFF. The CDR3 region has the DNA TGTGCCTGGAACAGCCAGGGGAACACTGAAGCTTTCTTT.